The rows below give T cell receptor beta chains drawn from one sample of a study of pediatric ulcerative colitis. Profiling relied on immunoSEQ multiplex PCR, and the TCRdb table lists in-frame clones only, not all of them. The sample shows 15,000 to 20,000 clones, approximately 80% of them seen only once. The sequenced material came from gut tissue. Receptor source: a boy younger than 18 who was a control in a study of pediatric ulcerative colitis. Each CDR3 is given with its conserved first and last residue. D genes are given only for firm matches. Size tells how often a clone was seen (once, few, many) or the class of an expanded clone, and some rows leave it out.

d_gene,v_gene,j_gene,abundance,CDR3aa,CDR3nt
-,TRBV2,TRBJ2-6,-,CASRIQGGSGANVLTF,TGTGCCAGTAGAATACAGGGTGGCTCTGGGGCCAACGTCCTGACTTTC
-,TRBV6-5,TRBJ1-2,-,CASSLDGNYGYTF,TGTGCCAGCAGCCTTGACGGAAACTATGGCTACACCTTC
TRBD1,TRBV10-3,TRBJ1-2,-,CAIGGQGDRGYTF,TGTGCCATCGGGGGACAGGGCGATCGCGGCTACACCTTC
TRBD1,TRBV7-2,TRBJ1-2,-,CASSPDRGFYGYTF,TGTGCCAGCAGCCCCGACAGGGGCTTCTATGGCTACACCTTC
-,TRBV12-1,TRBJ2-1,-,CASSPNQRGEVGYNEQFF,TGTGCCAGCAGCCCGAACCAACGCGGTGAAGTCGGATACAATGAGCAGTTCTTC
TRBD1,TRBV28,TRBJ1-2,-,CASSLWTGLGGYTF,TGTGCCAGCAGTTTGTGGACAGGATTGGGAGGCTACACCTTC
TRBD1,TRBV2,TRBJ1-2,-,CASSEAGKGASYTF,TGTGCCAGCAGTGAAGCGGGGAAGGGGGCAAGCTACACCTTC
TRBD2,TRBV5-4,TRBJ2-3,few,CASSLPAGVGDTQYF,TGTGCCAGCAGCTTGCCAGCGGGGGTAGGGGATACGCAGTATTTT
-,TRBV18,TRBJ2-2,-,CASSPLSAVGELFF,TGTGCCAGCTCGCCCCTGAGTGCCGTGGGGGAGCTGTTTTTT
-,TRBV11-2,TRBJ1-4,-,CASSLGLDGEKLFF,TGTGCCAGCAGCCTAGGGTTGGATGGTGAAAAACTGTTTTTT
TRBD2,TRBV4-1,TRBJ2-5,-,CASTRTYKRGDLPETQYF,TGCGCCAGCACCCGAACCTACAAGCGGGGAGATCTCCCAGAGACCCAGTACTTC
-,TRBV29-1,TRBJ2-1,-,CSVEAVGPAVNEQFF,TGCAGCGTTGAAGCTGTTGGCCCGGCGGTCAATGAGCAGTTCTTC
TRBD1,TRBV19,TRBJ1-4,-,CASSGTVGEKLFF,TGTGCCAGTAGCGGGACAGTTGGCGAAAAACTGTTTTTT
TRBD2,TRBV5-6,TRBJ2-3,-,CASSSGGRSTDTQYF,TGTGCCAGCAGCAGCGGGGGACGCAGCACAGATACGCAGTATTTT
TRBD1,TRBV19,TRBJ1-5,-,CASSGPGTGPNQPQHF,TGTGCCAGTAGTGGTCCCGGGACAGGGCCCAATCAGCCCCAGCATTTT
TRBD1,TRBV27,TRBJ2-1,-,CASSFGTGTNEQFF,TGTGCCAGCAGTTTTGGGACAGGGACAAATGAGCAGTTCTTC
-,TRBV5-1,TRBJ1-6,-,CASSLVSGAQSPLHF,TGCGCCAGCAGCTTGGTGTCGGGGGCACAATCACCCCTCCACTTT
-,TRBV7-9,TRBJ1-1,-,CASSLADNTEAFF,TGTGCCAGCAGCTTAGCGGACAACACTGAAGCTTTCTTT
-,TRBV4-1,TRBJ1-1,-,CASDGGMNTEAFF,TGCGCCAGCGACGGGGGAATGAACACTGAAGCTTTCTTT
TRBD1,TRBV14,TRBJ2-7,-,CASSPRQGSSYEQYF,TGTGCCAGCAGCCCTCGACAGGGAAGCTCCTACGAGCAGTACTTC
TRBD2,TRBV6-1,TRBJ2-1,-,CASGGTSGRAEQFF,TGTGCCAGCGGGGGGACTAGCGGGAGGGCTGAGCAGTTCTTC
-,TRBV28,TRBJ1-2,-,CASSSLYGYTF,TGTGCCAGCAGCTCACTATATGGCTACACCTTC
-,TRBV6-1,TRBJ2-3,-,CASSEHGDTQYF,TGTGCCAGCAGTGAGCATGGAGATACGCAGTATTTT
TRBD2,TRBV4-1,TRBJ2-2,-,CASSQHGRGVATGELFF,TGCGCCAGCAGCCAACACGGACGGGGGGTGGCCACCGGGGAGCTGTTTTTT
TRBD1,TRBV18,TRBJ1-2,-,CASSPNRGDYGYTF,TGTGCCAGCTCACCTAACAGGGGCGACTATGGCTACACCTTC
TRBD1,TRBV7-3,TRBJ2-1,-,CASSYQGQTDEQFF,TGTGCCAGCAGCTATCAGGGACAGACGGATGAGCAGTTCTTC
TRBD2,TRBV4-2,TRBJ2-1,-,CASSQYGTSGSNEQFF,TGTGCCAGCAGCCAGTACGGGACTAGCGGGTCAAATGAGCAGTTCTTC
-,TRBV10-3,TRBJ2-7,few,CAISSIRVPYEQYF,TGTGCCATCAGTAGTATTCGGGTCCCCTACGAGCAGTACTTC
-,TRBV29-1,TRBJ1-2,-,CSVVQDSTGYGYTF,TGCAGCGTTGTACAGGACAGCACAGGCTATGGCTACACCTTC
-,TRBV7-2,TRBJ2-1,-,CASSRRIQASSYNEQFF,TGTGCCAGCAGCCGCCGAATTCAAGCGAGCTCCTACAATGAGCAGTTCTTC
-,TRBV6-1,TRBJ1-5,-,CASSTYHSNQPQHF,TGTGCCAGCAGTACGTATCATAGCAATCAGCCCCAGCATTTT
-,TRBV5-1,TRBJ2-4,-,CASSLDSFLYF,TGCGCCAGCAGCTTGGACAGCTTTTTGTACTTC
-,TRBV2,TRBJ1-5,-,CASREQDLSNQPQHF,TGTGCCAGCAGGGAACAGGACCTTAGCAATCAGCCCCAGCATTTT
-,TRBV7-8,TRBJ2-3,-,CASKRGTDTQYF,TGTGCCAGCAAGCGGGGCACAGATACGCAGTATTTT
-,TRBV7-2,TRBJ2-1,-,CASSPTRLNEQFF,TGTGCCAGCAGCCCGACTAGACTCAATGAGCAGTTCTTC
-,TRBV7-9,TRBJ2-1,once,CASSSWTVESSYNEQFF,TGTGCCAGCAGCTCATGGACAGTAGAGAGCTCCTACAATGAGCAGTTCTTC
TRBD1,TRBV2,TRBJ1-1,-,CASGQDRFNTEAFF,TGTGCCAGCGGACAGGACAGATTTAACACTGAAGCTTTCTTT